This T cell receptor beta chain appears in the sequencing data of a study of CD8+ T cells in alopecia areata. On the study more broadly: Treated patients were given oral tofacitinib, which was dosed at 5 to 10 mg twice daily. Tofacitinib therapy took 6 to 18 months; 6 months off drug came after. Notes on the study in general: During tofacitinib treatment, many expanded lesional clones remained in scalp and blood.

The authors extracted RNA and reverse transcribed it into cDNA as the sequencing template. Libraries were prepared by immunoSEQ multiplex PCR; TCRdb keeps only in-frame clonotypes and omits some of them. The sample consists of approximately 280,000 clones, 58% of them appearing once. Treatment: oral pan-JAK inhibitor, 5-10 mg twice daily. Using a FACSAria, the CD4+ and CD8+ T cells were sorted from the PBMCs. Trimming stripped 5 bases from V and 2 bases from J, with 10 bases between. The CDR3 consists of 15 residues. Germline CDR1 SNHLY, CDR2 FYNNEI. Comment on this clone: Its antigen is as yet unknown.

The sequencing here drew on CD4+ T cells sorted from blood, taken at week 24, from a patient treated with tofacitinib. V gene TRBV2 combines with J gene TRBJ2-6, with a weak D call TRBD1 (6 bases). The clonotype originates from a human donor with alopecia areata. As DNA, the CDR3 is TGTGCCAGCAGTTTACAGGGAACTGGGGCCAACGTCCTGACTTTC. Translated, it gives CASSLQGTGANVLTF.